Listed below are T cell receptor beta chains from one sample, sequenced in a study of T cell clonotyping in hematopoietic cell transplantation. The assay was immunoSEQ multiplex PCR, and TCRdb's table has in-frame clones only and misses some. The sample lists several thousand clones; just under 90% were seen once. The sequencing used PBMCs, collected 100 days after allogeneic stem cell transplant. The receptors were gathered from a male patient in his fifties who had an allogeneic stem cell transplant from a related donor, so the T cells may come from the graft donor. Some clones in this sample may be carry-over from other donors' samples. CDR3s include the opening cysteine and the closing phenylalanine or tryptophan. The D gene is left open where the match is weak. Clone size is given for some rows only: seen once, a few or many times, or a class if the clone is expanded.

>NA|NA|TRBV5-6|TRBJ2-2
TGTGCCAGCAGCCAAACTCCTCACGGGGAGCTGTTTTTT
CASSQTPHGELFF
>NA|NA|TRBV30|TRBJ2-5
TGTGCCTGGAGTAGAGGGGAAGAGACCCAGTACTTC
CAWSRGEETQYF
>NA|NA|TRBV30|TRBJ2-3
TGTGCCCGGGGCGTTGATAGGGGGACCAGCACAGATACGCAGTATTTT
CARGVDRGTSTDTQYF
>NA|NA|TRBV21-1|TRBJ2-5
TGTGCCAGCAGCAAAGCCGGGACTAGCGGATCCTACGGGACCCAGTACTTC
CASSKAGTSGSYGTQYF
>NA|NA|TRBV28|TRBJ2-7
TGTGCCAGCAGTCGCCCTAGCACGGACGAGCAGTACTTC
CASSRPSTDEQYF
>NA|NA|TRBV6-5|TRBJ1-2
TGTGCCAGCAGGCCCCCTTGGGGTACTAACTATGGCTACACCTTC
CASRPPWGTNYGYTF
>NA|TRBD1|TRBV30|TRBJ2-5
TGTGCCTGGAGCCAGGGACAGGGGGCAGGAGAGACCCAGTACTTC
CAWSQGQGAGETQYF
>NA|NA|TRBV5-1|TRBJ1-1
TGCGCCAGCAGCTTGCAGGGCTCCAACACTGAAGCTTTCTTT
CASSLQGSNTEAFF
>few|NA|TRBV27|TRBJ2-5
TGTGCCAGCAGTTTATCCCGCTTTGGGGACCAGTACTTC
CASSLSRFGDQYF
>NA|NA|TRBV6-5|TRBJ1-2
TGTGCCAGCAGTCGAGCAGGCCCAGGGGGCTACACCTTC
CASSRAGPGGYTF
>NA|NA|TRBV19|TRBJ2-2
TGTGCCCGCTGCACGAAGCTGTTTTTT
CARCTKLFF
>NA|TRBD1|TRBV28|TRBJ1-2
TGTGCCAGCAGTTTTCCGGGACAGGGGGCTAGGTTGAATGGCTACACCTTC
CASSFPGQGARLNGYTF
>once|NA|TRBV29-1|TRBJ1-4
TGCAGCGTAGTACAGTCCGGTAATGAAAAACTGTTTTTT
CSVVQSGNEKLFF
>NA|NA|TRBV18|TRBJ1-6
TGTGCCAGCTCACCAGACAGAACCAGTAATTCACCCCTCCACTTT
CASSPDRTSNSPLHF
>few|NA|TRBV2|TRBJ2-7
TGTGCCAGCAGTGCATTAGGGTACGAGCAGTACTTC
CASSALGYEQYF
>NA|NA|TRBV27|TRBJ1-5
TGTGCCAGCAGTTTACTAGGGATTAATCAGCCCCAGCATTTT
CASSLLGINQPQHF
>NA|NA|TRBV19|TRBJ1-1
TGCGCCAGTAGTATAGCTGCAGGGCGTTTGTTCTTT
CASSIAAGRLFF
>few|NA|TRBV5-6|TRBJ1-2
TGTGCCAGCAGCTTGTCATGGGGTATCCATGGCTACACCTTC
CASSLSWGIHGYTF
>once|NA|TRBV9|TRBJ2-5
TGTGCCAGCAGCGTAGGTAACGGGGGCGGCCAAGAGACCCAGTACTTC
CASSVGNGGGQETQYF
>NA|TRBD1|TRBV19|TRBJ2-1
TGTGCCAGTGAACGGGACAGCCCGTACAATGAGCAGTTCTTC
CASERDSPYNEQFF
>NA|TRBD1|TRBV6-1|TRBJ1-1
TGTGCCAGCAGTGAAGTTAGGACAGGGTGGACTGAAGCTTTCTTT
CASSEVRTGWTEAFF
>NA|NA|TRBV30|TRBJ1-1
TGTGCCTGGAACGGACCGAACACTGAAGCTTTCTTT
CAWNGPNTEAFF
>once|NA|TRBV6-5|TRBJ1-3
TGTGCCACCGACAATCCTGGAAACACCATATATTTT
CATDNPGNTIYF
>NA|NA|TRBV28|TRBJ1-1
TGTGCCAGCAATCCGGGGAACACTGAAGCTTTCTTT
CASNPGNTEAFF
>NA|NA|TRBV4-1|TRBJ2-7
TGCGCCAGCAGCCAGATCGTGGGGGCCTTCTACGAGCAGTACTTC
CASSQIVGAFYEQYF
>once|NA|TRBV19|TRBJ1-4
TGTGCCAGTACAGGGTATGGAGAAAAACTGTTTTTT
CASTGYGEKLFF
>NA|TRBD1|TRBV29-1|TRBJ2-7
TGCAGCGGCCCAGGGGGGCAGTACTTC
CSGPGGQYF
>NA|NA|TRBV6-6|TRBJ2-7
TGTGCCAGCAGTACGGACCGGAGGCAGTACTTC
CASSTDRRQYF
>NA|TRBD2|TRBV7-9|TRBJ2-7
TGTGCCAGCAGCTTAGATCGGGGTAGCGGGATCCTCCTCGAGCAGTACTTC
CASSLDRGSGILLEQYF
>NA|NA|TRBV30|TRBJ1-6
TGTGCCTGGAGTGTAACGGGGGCAGATTCACCCCTCCACTTT
CAWSVTGADSPLHF
>NA|NA|TRBV27|TRBJ1-1
TGTGCCAGCAGTTTATTCGCACAGTTCGGGAGGGGCGAATTGGGCACTGAAGCTTTCTTT
CASSLFAQFGRGELGTEAFF
>NA|NA|TRBV6-5|TRBJ2-3
TGTGCCAGCAGTTACGAGCCTTTGACAGATACGCAGTATTTT
CASSYEPLTDTQYF
>NA|TRBD1|TRBV6-5|TRBJ1-4
TGTGCCAGCAGTTACTCCGGCAGGGGGACAAATGAAAAACTGTTTTTT
CASSYSGRGTNEKLFF
>NA|NA|TRBV28|TRBJ1-5
TGTGCCACATCGGGGCAGGGAAGCCAGCCCCAGCATTTT
CATSGQGSQPQHF
>NA|NA|TRBV5-1|TRBJ1-1
TGCGCCAGCAGCTTGGAGTTGGCCACTGAAGCTTTCTTT
CASSLELATEAFF
>NA|NA|TRBV2|TRBJ1-4
TGTGCCAGCACCAAAACCGGAAGGGCTAATGAAAAACTGTTTTTT
CASTKTGRANEKLFF